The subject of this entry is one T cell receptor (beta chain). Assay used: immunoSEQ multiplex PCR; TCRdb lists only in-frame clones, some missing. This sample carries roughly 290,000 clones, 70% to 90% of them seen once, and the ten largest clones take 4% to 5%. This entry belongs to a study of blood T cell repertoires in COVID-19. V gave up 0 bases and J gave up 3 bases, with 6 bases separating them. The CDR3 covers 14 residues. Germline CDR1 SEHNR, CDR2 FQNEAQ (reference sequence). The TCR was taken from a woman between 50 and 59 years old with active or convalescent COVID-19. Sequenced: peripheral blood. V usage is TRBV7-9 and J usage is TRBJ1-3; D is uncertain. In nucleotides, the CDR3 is TGTGCCAGCAGCTTAGCAGCACTTGGAAACACCATATATTTT. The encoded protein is CASSLAALGNTIYF.